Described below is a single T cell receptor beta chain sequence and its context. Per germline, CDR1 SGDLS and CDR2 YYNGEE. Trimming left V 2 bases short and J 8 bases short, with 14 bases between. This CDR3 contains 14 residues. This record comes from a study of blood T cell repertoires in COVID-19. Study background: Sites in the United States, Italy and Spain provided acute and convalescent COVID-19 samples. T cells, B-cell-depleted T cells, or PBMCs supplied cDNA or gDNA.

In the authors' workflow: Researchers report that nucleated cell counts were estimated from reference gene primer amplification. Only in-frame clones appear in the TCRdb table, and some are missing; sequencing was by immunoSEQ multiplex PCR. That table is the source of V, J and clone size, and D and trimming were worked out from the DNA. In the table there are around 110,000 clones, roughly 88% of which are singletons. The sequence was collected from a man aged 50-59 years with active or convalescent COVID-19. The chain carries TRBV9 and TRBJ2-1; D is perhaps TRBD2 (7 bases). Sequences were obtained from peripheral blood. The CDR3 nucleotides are TGTGCCAGCAGCGTTGGGGGGGCGAAGGATGAGCAGTTCTTC. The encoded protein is CASSVGGAKDEQFF.